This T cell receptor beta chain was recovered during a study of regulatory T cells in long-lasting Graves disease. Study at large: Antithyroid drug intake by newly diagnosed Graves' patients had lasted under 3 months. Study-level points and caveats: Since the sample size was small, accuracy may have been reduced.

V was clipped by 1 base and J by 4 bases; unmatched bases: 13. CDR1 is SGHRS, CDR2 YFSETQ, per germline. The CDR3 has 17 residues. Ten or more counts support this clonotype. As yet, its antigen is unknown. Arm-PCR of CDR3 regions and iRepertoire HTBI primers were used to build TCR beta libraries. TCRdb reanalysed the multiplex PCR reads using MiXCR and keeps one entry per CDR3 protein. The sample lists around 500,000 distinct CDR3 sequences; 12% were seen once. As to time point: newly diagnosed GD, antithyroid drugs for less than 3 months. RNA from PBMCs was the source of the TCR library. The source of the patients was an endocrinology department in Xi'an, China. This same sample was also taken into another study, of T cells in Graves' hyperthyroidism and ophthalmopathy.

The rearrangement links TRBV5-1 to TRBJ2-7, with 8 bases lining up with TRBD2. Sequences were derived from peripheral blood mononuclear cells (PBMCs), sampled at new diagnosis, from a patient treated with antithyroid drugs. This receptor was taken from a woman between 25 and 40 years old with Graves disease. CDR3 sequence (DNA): TGCGCCAGCAGCTTGCTCCCTGGGGCGGGAGGAAAATACGAGCAGTACTTC. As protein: CASSLLPGAGGKYEQYF.